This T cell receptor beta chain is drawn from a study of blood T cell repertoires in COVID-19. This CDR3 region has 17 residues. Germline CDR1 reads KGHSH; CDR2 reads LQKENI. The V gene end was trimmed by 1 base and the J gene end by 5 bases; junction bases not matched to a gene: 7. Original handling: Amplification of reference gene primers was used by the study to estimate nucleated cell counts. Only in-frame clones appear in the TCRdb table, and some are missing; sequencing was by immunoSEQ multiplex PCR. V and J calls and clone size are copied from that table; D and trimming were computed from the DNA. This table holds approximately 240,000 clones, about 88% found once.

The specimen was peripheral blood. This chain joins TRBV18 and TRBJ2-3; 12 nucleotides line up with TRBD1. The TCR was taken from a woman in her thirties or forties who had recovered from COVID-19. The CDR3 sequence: CASSPLPGTGGKDTQYF. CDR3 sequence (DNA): TGTGCCAGCTCACCACTCCCCGGGACAGGGGGCAAAGATACGCAGTATTTT. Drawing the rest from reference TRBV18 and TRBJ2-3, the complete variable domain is NAGVMQNPRHLVRRRGQEARLRCSPMKGHSHVYWYRQLPEEGLKFMVYLQKENIIDESGMPKERFSAEFPKEGPSILRIQQVVRGDSAAYFCASSPLPGTGGKDTQYFGPGTRLTVL.